This entry is about one T cell receptor (beta chain). Its antigen is not identified. In germline, CDR1 is LGHNT, CDR2 FRNRAP. The CDR3 covers 11 residues. V lost 9 bases and J 5 bases, leaving 5 bases between the germline ends. The record originates from a study of T cell responses to AZD1222 COVID-19 vaccine. Across the study: Whether given at about 4 or about 12 weeks, second doses were pooled. Study-level results: White British donors predominated, females outnumbered males, and clonal diversity was possibly underestimated.

Produced via immunoSEQ multiplex PCR; TCRdb's table is partial and in-frame only. The sample has 110,000 to 150,000 clones, roughly 92% seen once; the top ten hold more than 3.5%. Specimen: peripheral blood, collected on day 0 of AZD1222 vaccination. This TCR came from an adult in good health. The chain couples TRBV12-5 to TRBJ1-6; D gene uncertain. The CDR3 DNA is TGTGCTAGCTCAGATAATTCACCCCTCCACTTT. This gives the protein CASSDNSPLHF.